The 15 T cell receptor beta chains listed next were all sequenced from one sample in a study of blood T cell repertoires in COVID-19. Method: immunoSEQ multiplex PCR; TCRdb's copy keeps in-frame clones and lacks some. The table includes over 100,000 clones, 83% detected once. Material for sequencing was peripheral blood. The source of these receptors is a woman in her sixties with acute or convalescent COVID-19.

The chain is built from TRBV28 and TRBJ2-3; 8 bases are shared with TRBD2. CDR3 length: 15 residues. Germline V gene lookup returns CDR1 MDHEN and CDR2 SYDVKM. V lost 8 bases to trimming and J lost 2 bases; unmatched junction nucleotides: 9. CDR3 protein: CASLGGGGFTDTQYF. Written as DNA, the CDR3 is TGTGCCAGCCTCGGGGGCGGGGGGTTCACAGATACGCAGTATTTT.

The rearrangement links TRBV24-1 to TRBJ2-3; 9 bases are a match to TRBD2. CDR3 length equals 17 residues. V was pared by 3 bases and J by 3 bases, with 9 bases of the junction left unmatched. Germline CDR1 and CDR2: KGHDR and SFDVKD. CDR3 DNA sequence: TGTGCCACCAGTGATGGGCGGGGGGGCTGGAGAACAGATACGCAGTATTTT. It encodes CATSDGRGGWRTDTQYF.

This chain joins TRBV27 and TRBJ2-7, with D unclear. The CDR3 is 14 amino acids. Trimming stripped 2 bases from V and 6 bases from J, with 14 bases between. The germline CDR1 and CDR2 sequences are MNHEY and SMNVEV (reference sequence). CDR3 sequence reads: CASSLKGVGGEQYF. CDR3 bases: TGTGCCAGCAGTTTAAAAGGAGTGGGTGGCGAGCAGTACTTC.

This chain connects TRBV27 to TRBJ1-6; the match to TRBD1 covers 7 bases. CDR3 size: 14 residues. The germline gives CDR1 MNHEY, CDR2 SMNVEV (reference sequence). The junction had 4 bases not matched to a gene; V was cut back by 5 bases and J by 6 bases. CDR3 coding DNA: TGTGCCAGCAGTAGACAGGGAGGTAATTCACCCCTCCACTTT. Translating it yields CASSRQGGNSPLHF.

J is TRBJ1-2 and V is TRBV24-1, with 9 bases fitting TRBD1. This CDR3 region has 12 residues. V was pared by 7 bases and J by 7 bases, with 3 bases of the junction left unmatched. Germline CDR1 KGHDR, CDR2 SFDVKD. CDR3 coding DNA: TGTGCCACCAGCGGGACAGGGTTTGGCTACACCTTC. Protein sequence: CATSGTGFGYTF.

The chain uses TRBV29-1 and TRBJ2-1, with D possibly being TRBD2 (6 bases). The ends were cut back, 5 bases at V and 4 bases at J, with 15 bases in the middle. Germline CDR1 and CDR2: SQVTM and ANQGSEA. The length of the CDR3 is 14 residues. In DNA form, the CDR3 reads TGCAGCGTTCGGATTTTAGCGGATTACAATGAGCAGTTCTTC. It encodes CSVRILADYNEQFF.

The chain joins TRBV5-4 to TRBJ2-7; 9 bases agree with TRBD1. The CDR3 loop spans 13 amino acids. The V gene end was trimmed by 6 bases and the J gene end by 2 bases; junction bases not matched to a gene: 3. Germline V lookup: CDR1 SGHNT, CDR2 YYREEE (reference sequence). CDR3 in amino acids: CASNDRGTYEQYF. Written as DNA, the CDR3 is TGTGCCAGCAATGACAGGGGGACCTACGAGCAGTACTTC.

The V call is TRBV10-1, the J call TRBJ2-7, with TRBD2 identical over 10 bases. CDR3 length: 14 residues. Trimming cost V 6 bases and J 5 bases; bases outside gene matches: 7. Looked up from germline, CDR1 is WNHNN and CDR2 is SYGVQD (reference sequence). The CDR3 spells CASSPRTSGNEQYF. CDR3 coding DNA: TGCGCCAGCAGCCCCCGGACTAGCGGAAACGAGCAGTACTTC.

The genes are TRBV27 and TRBJ2-2; 7 nucleotides match TRBD1. V dropped 6 bases and J dropped 6; count of bases not matched to a gene: 4. This CDR3 region has 13 residues. The germline CDR1 and CDR2 sequences are MNHEY and SMNVEV (reference sequence). CDR3 DNA: TGTGCCAGCAGAAGACAGGGCCCCGGGGAGCTGTTTTTT. It codes for CASRRQGPGELFF.

This chain uses TRBV5-1 with TRBJ2-3, with 8 positions matching TRBD1. After removal of 7 bases from V and 6 bases from J, the junction contained 16 bases not matched to a gene. Per germline, CDR1 SGHRS and CDR2 YFSETQ. This CDR3 is 16 amino acids long. CDR3 loop: CASHRPETGGVDTQYF. CDR3 nucleotides: TGCGCCAGCCATCGACCGGAAACAGGGGGAGTGGATACGCAGTATTTT.

This clone appeared once. This chain links TRBV29-1 with TRBJ2-1; TRBD1 matches 8 bases. Germline CDR1 SQVTM, CDR2 ANQGSEA. The V gene end was trimmed by 7 bases and the J gene end by 4 bases; junction bases not matched to a gene: 6. The CDR3 sequence is 13 residues long. In DNA form, the CDR3 reads TGCAGCGGACGGGACAGGCAGTACAATGAGCAGTTCTTC. Residues: CSGRDRQYNEQFF.

This clone was found once. V is TRBV3-1 (or the pseudogene TRBV3-2) and J is TRBJ1-1; possibly TRBD1 for D (5 bases). Looked up from germline, CDR1 is LGHDT and CDR2 is YNNKEL (reference sequence). The CDR3 spans 12 residues. V lost 10 bases, J lost 3 bases, and 12 bases lay in between. The CDR3 DNA reads TGTGCCACCCGGGGGGGGGACACTGAAGCTTTCTTT. Residues: CATRGGDTEAFF.

This chain links TRBV5-1 with TRBJ2-7; D perhaps matches TRBD2 (5 bases). The CDR3 sequence is 12 residues long. Germline lookup yields CDR1 SGHRS and CDR2 YFSETQ. The V end lost 3 bases, the J end lost 3 bases, and 7 bases lay between the germline ends. Here the CDR3 reads CASSSGNYEQYF. The CDR3 coding sequence is TGCGCCAGCAGCTCGGGGAACTACGAGCAGTACTTC.

Only one count was recorded for this clone. This chain uses TRBV9 with TRBJ1-1, with D unresolved. Trimming shortened V by 1 base and J by 5 bases, and 9 bases separated the two germline ends. Germline-derived CDR1 and CDR2 are SGDLS and YYNGEE. The CDR3 has 13 residues. CDR3 in amino acids: CASSVTPGTEAFF. The CDR3, as DNA: TGTGCCAGCAGCGTAACTCCGGGGACTGAAGCTTTCTTT.

CDR3 loop: CASSLVGSAGGTETQYF. CDR3 nucleotide sequence: TGTGCCAGCAGCTTAGTAGGTTCCGCGGGGGGGACGGAGACCCAGTACTTC. This rearrangement joins TRBV7-6 to TRBJ2-5, with 9 bases lining up with TRBD2. CDR1 SGHVS and CDR2 FNYEAQ come from the germline V gene. There are 17 residues in the CDR3. The J segment lost 5 bases and the V segment lost 1 base, leaving 11 bases of the junction unmatched. Drawing the rest from reference TRBV7-6 and TRBJ2-5, the complete variable domain is GAGVSQSPRYKVTKRGQDVALRCDPISGHVSLYWYRQALGQGPEFLTYFNYEAQQDKSGLPNDRFSAERPEGSISTLTIQRTEQRDSAMYRCASSLVGSAGGTETQYFGPGTRLLVL.